This entry concerns a single TCR beta chain. Its specificity is not known. J was trimmed by 6 bases and V by 5 bases; bases with no gene match: 6. This CDR3 is built from 15 residues. Looked up from germline, CDR1 is KGHSH and CDR2 is LQKENI. This specimen belongs to a study of cytomegalovirus exposure and HLA in healthy donors. Study-wide results and caveats: Some V segments, including TRBV6-2 and TRBV6-3, were excluded as indistinguishable.

PCR involved 60 Vbeta and 13 Jbeta primers. Method: immunoSEQ multiplex PCR; TCRdb's copy keeps in-frame clones and lacks some. In all, the sample yields 70,000 to 75,000 clones. Sequences were obtained from PBMCs. The chain recombines TRBV18 with TRBJ2-2; 10 bases fit TRBD1. The clonotype was recovered from a female donor in good health and CMV-seropositive. The DNA of the CDR3 is TGTGCCAGCTCATCCGGACAGGGGGTCGCCGGGGAGCTGTTTTTT. Translating gives CASSSGQGVAGELFF. The full variable domain, completed using reference TRBV18 and TRBJ2-2, is NAGVMQNPRHLVRRRGQEARLRCSPMKGHSHVYWYRQLPEEGLKFMVYLQKENIIDESGMPKERFSAEFPKEGPSILRIQQVVRGDSAAYFCASSSGQGVAGELFFGEGSRLTVL.